This T cell receptor (beta chain) was captured by sequencing in a study of beta chain features in type 1 diabetes. Study-wide background: All samples combined gave roughly 110,000,000 sorted cells for examination.

Comment on this clone: Its matching antigen is unknown.

Notes on the study in general: Any HLA effect on TCRB rearrangement was left unresolved by small sub-analyses. Naive, central memory and Treg TCRB repertoires seemed to resemble each other more closely in patients than they did in healthy donors.

This CDR3 has 14 residues. Germline V gene data show CDR1 as MGHRA and CDR2 as YSYEKL. Unmatched junction bases numbered 1, after V lost 2 bases and J lost 3 bases. What was sequenced were expressed TCRB transcripts, since all of the isolated RNA had been reverse transcribed. Per sample, stem cell-like memory T cell libraries averaged about 1 million reads. Sequenced by immunoSEQ multiplex PCR; TCRdb stores in-frame clones only, minus some. This table holds 65,000 to 100,000 clones, around a third found once. The TCR comes from a young woman in good health. Source material: stem cell memory CD4+ T cells from blood. The rearrangement links TRBV4-1 to TRBJ2-3; 8 bases map to TRBD2. The chain's CDR3 is CASSQPGGTDTQYF. In DNA, the CDR3 is TGCGCCAGCAGCCAACCGGGGGGGACAGATACGCAGTATTTT.